This note documents a single T cell receptor (beta chain) sequence. Its antigen is unidentified. The sample holds other DNA sequences that translate to the same CDR3. The sample is drawn from a study of cytomegalovirus exposure and HLA in healthy donors. This CDR3 spans 15 amino acids. Per germline, CDR1 SGHRS and CDR2 YFSETQ. The V end lost 4 bases, the J end lost 0 bases, and 8 bases lay between the germline ends. PCR involved 60 Vbeta and 13 Jbeta primers. Clones were sequenced by immunoSEQ multiplex PCR, and TCRdb holds only the in-frame ones, with some missing. The profile shows around 150,000 clones, roughly 79% of them singletons. Whole-study findings and limits: Immune exposure was documented only through CMV serostatus. Upon later analysis, TCR association rates were observed to vary by HLA locus, being highest for DRB1 and lowest for HLA-C.

V usage is TRBV5-1 and J usage is TRBJ2-6; D perhaps matches TRBD1 (5 bases). This TCR derives from a woman aged 40 to 50 in good health and CMV-seronegative. Sequencing was done on a sample of PBMCs. CDR3 sequence reads: CASSPDISGANVLTF. The CDR3 DNA is TGCGCCAGCAGCCCGGACATCTCTGGGGCCAACGTCCTGACTTTC.